This T cell receptor (beta chain) comes out of a study of T cells in Graves' hyperthyroidism and ophthalmopathy. Study details: Prior to any treatment, at the point of initial diagnosis, peripheral blood was collected. Study outcomes and limitations: The model identified upcoming ophthalmopathy a median about 7.1 months ahead of onset. Most thyroid clonotypes expanded above 0.001 were also detected in blood.

RNA transcripts were the template for amplifying TCR beta CDR3 regions. Primed by the HTBI set, a first-round RT-PCR was run on the TCR CDR3. TCRdb re-analysed the multiplex PCR reads in MiXCR, keeping a single row per CDR3 protein. The sample records 650,000 to 850,000 distinct CDR3 sequences, around 20% being singletons. A remark on this clonotype: Its specificity is unknown.

PBMCs were collected from a roughly 10 ml volume of fresh peripheral blood. The CDR3 loop spans 15 amino acids. Germline V gene lookup returns CDR1 SEHNR and CDR2 FQNEAQ (reference sequence). V shed 1 base and J shed 2 bases, with 9 bases lying between them. The sequence derives from a woman aged 50 to 65 with Graves' hyperthyroidism that later progressed to Graves' ophthalmopathy. The sequencing sample was made of blood. The chain couples TRBV7-9 to TRBJ1-5; no reliable D call. For the CDR3, the DNA is TGTGCCAGCAGCTTAGGGGAAGTGGGCAATCAGCCCCAGCATTTT. Amino acid sequence: CASSLGEVGNQPQHF.